These T cell receptor beta chains were read from a single sample in a study of CD8 T cells in ankylosing spondylitis. TCRdb processed the 5' RACE reads anew with MiXCR; each CDR3 protein has one entry. Among about 160,000 distinct CDR3 sequences, around 18% were seen once, and the ten largest hold roughly 7.7%. Sequenced material: blood, either unsorted or a sorted T cell fraction (not recorded which). These TCRs come from a male donor with ankylosing spondylitis or in good health (not recorded which). Each CDR3 is given with its conserved first and last residue. The order of the fields is D gene, V gene, J gene, clone size, CDR3 DNA, CDR3 protein. D genes are given only for firm matches. Expanded clones are given a class, and other clones once, few, many or no size at all.

D gene: TRBD1; V gene: TRBV28; J gene: TRBJ2-4; clone size: -; CDR3 DNA: TGTGCCAGCAGTGGGACAGGCGTTCGGAACATTCAGTACTTC; CDR3 protein: CASSGTGVRNIQYF
D gene: -; V gene: TRBV5-1; J gene: TRBJ2-7; clone size: many; CDR3 DNA: TGCGCCAGCAGCTTGGTGGAGGGAGGAGGTAACGAGCAGTACTTC; CDR3 protein: CASSLVEGGGNEQYF
D gene: -; V gene: TRBV5-1; J gene: TRBJ1-1; clone size: many; CDR3 DNA: TGCGCCAGCAGCTCGACGTACTTGGGCACTGAAGCTTTCTTT; CDR3 protein: CASSSTYLGTEAFF
D gene: TRBD1; V gene: TRBV5-1; J gene: TRBJ1-2; clone size: many; CDR3 DNA: TGCGCCAGCAGCTCCGGGACAGGGAACTATGGCTACACCTTC; CDR3 protein: CASSSGTGNYGYTF
D gene: -; V gene: TRBV29-1; J gene: TRBJ1-5; clone size: -; CDR3 DNA: TGCAGCGTTGCGGCGGTAAATCAGCCCCAGCATTTT; CDR3 protein: CSVAAVNQPQHF
D gene: TRBD2; V gene: TRBV6-2/TRBV6-3; J gene: TRBJ2-1; clone size: many; CDR3 DNA: TGTGCCAGCAGTTCTATGGGACTAGCGAATGAGCAGTTCTTC; CDR3 protein: CASSSMGLANEQFF
D gene: -; V gene: TRBV18; J gene: TRBJ1-5; clone size: -; CDR3 DNA: TGTGCCAGCTCACCAAGCAGGGGAGATCAGCCCCAGCATTTT; CDR3 protein: CASSPSRGDQPQHF
D gene: TRBD2; V gene: TRBV20-1; J gene: TRBJ2-7; clone size: -; CDR3 DNA: TGCAGTGCTAGAGATTGGGGGGGTCGATACGAGCAGTACTTC; CDR3 protein: CSARDWGGRYEQYF
D gene: -; V gene: TRBV30; J gene: TRBJ1-5; clone size: -; CDR3 DNA: TGTGCCTGGAGTCCCCAAGGCAATCAGCCCCAGCATTTT; CDR3 protein: CAWSPQGNQPQHF
D gene: -; V gene: TRBV27; J gene: TRBJ2-1; clone size: -; CDR3 DNA: TGTGCCAGCAGTCCCGGGGACTCCTACAATGAGCAGTTCTTC; CDR3 protein: CASSPGDSYNEQFF
D gene: TRBD1; V gene: TRBV6-5; J gene: TRBJ1-5; clone size: -; CDR3 DNA: TGTGCCAGCAGTTTCGGACAGGGTGCCCAGCCCCAGCATTTT; CDR3 protein: CASSFGQGAQPQHF
D gene: -; V gene: TRBV9; J gene: TRBJ2-1; clone size: many; CDR3 DNA: TGTGCCAGCAGCGTGACCCTGGGGAATGAGCAGTTCTTC; CDR3 protein: CASSVTLGNEQFF
D gene: TRBD2; V gene: TRBV20-1; J gene: TRBJ2-1; clone size: once; CDR3 DNA: TGCAGTGCTAGACCCACTAGCGGGGGGTACAATGAGCAGTTCTTC; CDR3 protein: CSARPTSGGYNEQFF
D gene: -; V gene: TRBV20-1; J gene: TRBJ2-1; clone size: many; CDR3 DNA: TGCAGTGCGATCCGTGGCAGCTACAATGAGCAGTTCTTC; CDR3 protein: CSAIRGSYNEQFF
D gene: -; V gene: TRBV9; J gene: TRBJ2-5; clone size: few; CDR3 DNA: TGTGCCAGCAACCCTATGGGACGGGAAGGGGAGACCCAGTACTTC; CDR3 protein: CASNPMGREGETQYF
D gene: TRBD1; V gene: TRBV6-1; J gene: TRBJ1-1; clone size: -; CDR3 DNA: TGTGCCAGCAGTCGGGACAGGGATCCTGAAGCTTTCTTT; CDR3 protein: CASSRDRDPEAFF